This T cell receptor (beta chain) was recovered during a study of shared clonotypes between healthy human individuals. The split of CD4+ cells yielded CD45RA+ naive and CD45RA-negative memory subsets. Sequencing used immunoSEQ multiplex PCR; TCRdb keeps in-frame clones, though not all of them. The data show about 1.1 million clones, with around three quarters seen just once and about 0.89% held by the top ten. In the case of this clone: Its target is not known.

Study results and limitations: Clonotypes which were not shared had lower generation probabilities than clonotypes that all four donors shared.

CDR1 and CDR2 (germline): SGHTA, FQGNSA. The CDR3 is made up of 13 amino acids. The ends were cut back, 0 bases at V and 6 bases at J, with 6 bases in the middle. Sequenced input: memory CD4+ T cells from PBMCs. As for subset: CD45RA-negative fraction. The sequence came from a young man in good health. Some clones in this sample may be carry-over from other donors' samples. The chain joins TRBV7-2 to TRBJ2-1, with D unresolved. CDR3 sequence reads: CASSLALANEQFF. Written as DNA, the CDR3 is TGTGCCAGCAGCTTAGCCCTTGCCAATGAGCAGTTCTTC.